The 27 T cell receptor beta chains listed next were all sequenced from one sample in a study of blood T cell repertoires in COVID-19. TCRdb keeps only in-frame clones here, not all; method: immunoSEQ multiplex PCR. Of 250,000 to 350,000 clones listed, around 87% are singletons. Sequencing used PBMCs or T cells enriched from blood (not recorded which). These TCRs come from a woman in her 30s who had recovered from COVID-19.

The chain recombines TRBV12-3 or TRBV12-4 with TRBJ2-5, with a tentative D call TRBD2 (6 bases). Trimming took off 6 bases at V and 5 bases at J, with 7 bases between the two ends. The CDR3 length is 11 residues. The CDR3 nucleotides are TGTGCCAGCAGCCTAGCGGAGACCCAGTACTTC. Its translation: CASSLAETQYF.

The chain joins TRBV19 to TRBJ2-5; 9 bases map to TRBD1. This CDR3 contains 14 residues. Germline CDR1 reads LNHDA; CDR2 reads SQIVND (reference sequence). J was trimmed by 7 bases and V by 4 bases; bases with no gene match: 7. This CDR3 is CASSTWDREGTQYF. CDR3 coding DNA: TGTGCCAGTAGTACTTGGGACAGGGAAGGGACCCAGTACTTC.

This chain joins TRBV7-2 and TRBJ1-1; 9 bases are shared with TRBD1. J gave up 11 bases and V 3 bases, and 10 bases lay outside the gene matches. Germline V gives CDR1 SGHTA, CDR2 FQGNSA. This CDR3 has 14 residues. This CDR3 reads CASSFGQGRSGAFF. Written as DNA, the CDR3 is TGTGCCAGCAGCTTCGGACAGGGGAGGAGCGGTGCTTTCTTT. The complete variable domain, with remaining parts taken from reference TRBV7-2 and TRBJ1-1, reads GAGVSQSPSNKVTEKGKDVELRCDPISGHTALYWYRQSLGQGLEFLIYFQGNSAPDKSGLPSDRFSAERTGGSVSTLTIQRTQQEDSAVYLCASSFGQGRSGAFFGQGTRLTVV.

The rearrangement links TRBV6-6 to TRBJ1-2; 9 bases align to TRBD1. Losses at the gene ends were 5 bases for V and 3 bases for J; bases not matched to a gene: 13. This CDR3 is built from 17 residues. Germline V gene data show CDR1 as MNHNY and CDR2 as SVGAGI (reference sequence). The CDR3 loop reads CASSPIRRTGAHYGYTF. The CDR3 nucleotides read TGTGCCAGCAGTCCCATTAGGAGGACAGGGGCGCACTATGGCTACACCTTC.

There are many counts of this clone. The V gene is TRBV6-4, the J gene TRBJ2-6, with 7 bases matching TRBD1. CDR3 length: 15 amino acids. Looked up from germline, CDR1 is MRHNA and CDR2 is SNTAGT. Unmatched junction bases numbered 0, after V lost 2 bases and J lost 2 bases. The CDR3 loop is CASSDDRAGANVLTF. CDR3 nucleotide sequence: TGTGCCAGCAGTGACGACAGGGCTGGGGCCAACGTCCTGACTTTC.

V usage is TRBV30 and J usage is TRBJ2-5; TRBD2 matches 7 bases. J was trimmed by 4 bases and V by 4 bases; bases with no gene match: 9. Germline-derived CDR1 and CDR2 are GTSNPN and SVGIG (reference sequence). The CDR3 spans 14 residues. Written as DNA, the CDR3 is TGTGCCTGGACTAGCGGACCGCTCGGAGAGACCCAGTACTTC. Protein: CAWTSGPLGETQYF. The full variable domain, in which reference TRBV30 and TRBJ2-5 provide the parts outside the CDR3, is SQTIHQWPATLVQPVGSPLSLECTVEGTSNPNLYWYRQAAGRGLQLLFYSVGIGQISSEVPQNLSASRPQDRQFILSSKKLLLSDSGFYLCAWTSGPLGETQYFGPGTRLLVL.

The chain couples TRBV7-2 to TRBJ2-7; D perhaps matches TRBD2 (5 bases). CDR1 is SGHTA and CDR2 is FQGNSA in the germline V gene. This CDR3 region has 13 residues. V was shortened by 5 bases and J by 6 bases, with 14 bases between the two germline ends. This chain's CDR3 is CASSLGFGGEQYF. The CDR3, as DNA: TGTGCCAGCAGCCTAGGGTTCGGAGGCGAGCAGTACTTC. The variable domain in full, with the rest retrieved from reference TRBV7-2 and TRBJ2-7, is GAGVSQSPSNKVTEKGKDVELRCDPISGHTALYWYRQSLGQGLEFLIYFQGNSAPDKSGLPSDRFSAERTGGSVSTLTIQRTQQEDSAVYLCASSLGFGGEQYFGPGTRLTVT.

This clone has more than one count but fewer than ten. J is TRBJ1-1 and V is TRBV7-2; weak D call: TRBD1 (6 bases). This CDR3 has 14 residues. The V gene's germline CDR1 is SGHTA and CDR2 FQGNSA. V was pared by 3 bases and J by 0 bases, with 8 bases between. CDR3 sequence: CASSLAGVNTEAFF. Here the CDR3 DNA reads TGTGCCAGCAGCTTGGCAGGGGTGAACACTGAAGCTTTCTTT.

The V gene is TRBV6-5, the J gene TRBJ1-4, with D perhaps matching TRBD1 (5 bases). Germline CDR1 MNHEY, CDR2 SVGAGI. Trimming cost V 8 bases and J 2 bases, with 15 bases left between them. This CDR3 has 15 residues. In nucleotides, the CDR3 is TGTGCCAGCGGTTTGGGGGGGGTGACTAATGAAAAACTGTTTTTT. It is translated as CASGLGGVTNEKLFF.

The chain combines TRBV9 with TRBJ1-2; D is uncertain. CDR3 size: 13 residues. Germline V gene lookup returns CDR1 SGDLS and CDR2 YYNGEE. V was clipped by 1 base and J by 2 bases, with 6 bases between them. The CDR3 is CASSVSENYGYTF. The CDR3 bases are TGTGCCAGCAGCGTATCCGAGAACTATGGCTACACCTTC. Full variable domain (rest looked up from reference TRBV9 and TRBJ1-2): DSGVTQTPKHLITATGQRVTLRCSPRSGDLSVYWYQQSLDQGLQFLIQYYNGEERAKGNILERFSAQQFPDLHSELNLSSLELGDSALYFCASSVSENYGYTFGSGTRLTVV.

The rearrangement links TRBV4-1 to TRBJ2-7, with 8 positions matching TRBD1. The germline gives CDR1 MGHRA, CDR2 YSYEKL. V lost 1 base, J lost 4 bases, and 3 bases stayed unmatched. The CDR3 length is 14 residues. CDR3: CASSQVDREYEQYF. CDR3 coding DNA: TGCGCCAGCAGCCAAGTGGACAGGGAGTACGAGCAGTACTTC.

The chain couples TRBV9 to TRBJ1-1; weak D call: TRBD1 (6 bases). V was trimmed by 4 bases and J by 1 base, leaving 8 bases between them. The CDR3 spans 13 residues. Per germline, CDR1 SGDLS and CDR2 YYNGEE. The CDR3 nucleotides read TGTGCCAGCAGCCCGGGACAGAACACTGAAGCTTTCTTT. It is translated as CASSPGQNTEAFF.

The chain carries TRBV6-2 or TRBV6-3 and TRBJ2-1; D remains unclear. The CDR3 length is 14 residues. CDR1 and CDR2 (germline): MNHEY, SVGEGT. Trimming shortened V by 6 bases and J by 3 bases, and 12 bases separated the two germline ends. CDR3 nucleotide sequence: TGTGCCAGCAGCCTAACAGCCCGCTACAATGAGCAGTTCTTC. This encodes CASSLTARYNEQFF.

The J gene is TRBJ1-5, the V gene TRBV19, with D maybe TRBD1 (5 bases). Germline CDR1 and CDR2: LNHDA and SQIVND (reference sequence). Trimming left V 7 bases short and J 3 bases short, with 10 bases between. The CDR3 has 13 amino acids. Here the CDR3 reads CASKGHYNQPQHF. Written as DNA, the CDR3 is TGTGCCAGTAAAGGACATTACAATCAGCCCCAGCATTTT. Drawing the rest from reference TRBV19 and TRBJ1-5, the complete variable domain is DGGITQSPKYLFRKEGQNVTLSCEQNLNHDAMYWYRQDPGQGLRLIYYSQIVNDFQKGDIAEGYSVSREKKESFPLTVTSAQKNPTAFYLCASKGHYNQPQHFGDGTRLSIL.

J is TRBJ1-6 and V is TRBV10-3; D perhaps matches TRBD1 (5 bases). Germline V gene data show CDR1 as ENHRY and CDR2 as SYGVKD. V lost 2 bases and J lost 7, with 12 bases in between. This CDR3 contains 15 residues. CDR3 DNA: TGTGCCATCAGTGAGAGTAGCAGGGAAAATTCACCCCTCCACTTT. The encoded protein is CAISESSRENSPLHF.

V gene TRBV5-1 combines with J gene TRBJ2-3, with D possibly being TRBD1 (6 bases). V dropped 4 bases and J dropped 5 bases, with 14 bases sitting between them. This CDR3 spans 14 amino acids. The germline V gene has CDR1 SGHRS and CDR2 YFSETQ. CDR3 sequence (DNA): TGCGCCAGCAGCGACCGGGCCAGGGGAGATACGCAGTATTTT. It is translated as CASSDRARGDTQYF.

This sequence joins TRBV19 and TRBJ1-2; 8 bases line up with TRBD1. The V segment lost 5 bases and the J segment 7 bases; nucleotides outside the gene matches: 6. Looked up from germline, CDR1 is LNHDA and CDR2 is SQIVND (reference sequence). The CDR3 spans 13 residues. DNA of the CDR3: TGTGCCAGTAGTCCCCGGGACAGGCGTGGCTACACCTTC. Its protein product is CASSPRDRRGYTF.

The chain has TRBV28 and TRBJ1-2; D is unresolved. The V end lost 6 bases, the J end lost 8 bases, and 16 bases lay between the germline ends. Germline V gives CDR1 MDHEN, CDR2 SYDVKM. This CDR3 is built from 13 residues. The CDR3 coding sequence is TGTGCCAGCAGCCGAGCCCTTTCTCGCGGCTACACCTTC. It encodes CASSRALSRGYTF.

J is TRBJ2-7 and V is TRBV19; the match to TRBD2 covers 7 bases. CDR3 size: 14 residues. With 5 bases clipped from V and 1 base from J, the junction kept 5 bases outside the gene matches. The germline CDR1 and CDR2 sequences are LNHDA and SQIVND (reference sequence). CDR3 in amino acids: CASSQSGTSYEQYF. CDR3 sequence (DNA): TGTGCCAGTAGTCAAAGCGGGACTTCCTACGAGCAGTACTTC.

The genes are TRBV19 and TRBJ1-2, with D perhaps TRBD1 (6 bases). The CDR3 runs 13 residues. Deletions cut 3 bases from V and 4 bases from J, with 9 bases between. Germline V lookup: CDR1 LNHDA, CDR2 SQIVND (reference sequence). The CDR3 protein is CASSIRQVYGYTF. The DNA of the CDR3 is TGTGCCAGTAGTATCCGACAGGTCTATGGCTACACCTTC.

The chain links TRBV19 to TRBJ1-1, with TRBD1 identical over 8 bases. In germline, CDR1 is LNHDA, CDR2 SQIVND (reference sequence). The CDR3 has 15 residues. V shed 4 bases and J 1 base; nucleotides not matched to a gene: 5. The chain's CDR3 is CASSTQGQGNTEAFF. The DNA for the CDR3 is TGTGCCAGTAGTACCCAAGGACAGGGGAACACTGAAGCTTTCTTT.

This sequence joins TRBV12-3 or TRBV12-4 and TRBJ1-2, with D perhaps TRBD1 (5 bases). V lost 3 bases and J 4 bases, leaving 9 bases between the germline ends. CDR3 length equals 13 residues. The CDR3 DNA reads as TGTGCCAGCAGTTTGGACAACAGCTATGGCTACACCTTC. Its translation: CASSLDNSYGYTF.

The chain has TRBV7-2 and TRBJ2-7, with 7 positions matching TRBD2. The ends lost 3 bases at V and 1 base at J; junction bases unmatched: 12. This CDR3 has 17 amino acids. CDR1 SGHTA and CDR2 FQGNSA come from the germline V gene. This CDR3 reads CASSFDYVGGLSYEQYF. Here the CDR3 DNA reads TGTGCCAGCAGCTTCGATTATGTCGGGGGGTTATCCTACGAGCAGTACTTC.

The chain employs TRBV7-3 and TRBJ2-1, with 8 bases that match TRBD2. The junction had 7 bases not matched to a gene; V was cut back by 3 bases and J by 6 bases. The CDR3 covers 15 residues. The germline V gene encodes CDR1 SGHTA and CDR2 FQGTGA. The CDR3 nucleotides are TGTGCCAGCAGCTTTAGCGGGGAGGGCTTCAATGAGCAGTTCTTC. Encoded protein: CASSFSGEGFNEQFF.

The chain carries TRBV10-3 and TRBJ2-2, with 8 bases aligning to TRBD1. The J segment lost 1 base and the V segment lost 6 bases, leaving 4 bases of the junction unmatched. The V gene's germline CDR1 is ENHRY and CDR2 SYGVKD. The CDR3 extends over 15 amino acids. In DNA, the CDR3 is TGTGCCATCAGGGACAGGGTAGGGAACACCGGGGAGCTGTTTTTT. Its protein is CAIRDRVGNTGELFF.

This chain joins TRBV5-1 and TRBJ2-7, with D possibly matching TRBD1 (5 bases). Trimming stripped 4 bases from V and 2 bases from J, with 13 bases between. There are 14 residues in the CDR3. The V gene's germline CDR1 is SGHRS and CDR2 YFSETQ. The CDR3 region is CASSQRGRTYEQYF. CDR3 nucleotides: TGCGCCAGCAGCCAAAGGGGAAGAACCTACGAGCAGTACTTC.

The gene calls are TRBV20-1 and TRBJ1-2; no clear D gene. The CDR3 runs to 11 residues. The germline V gene encodes CDR1 DFQATT and CDR2 SNEGSKA (reference sequence). V was trimmed by 3 bases and J by 8 bases, leaving 10 bases between them. Here the CDR3 DNA reads TGCAGTGCTAGTGGATTGAGAGGCTACACCTTC. This translates into CSASGLRGYTF.